These 15 T cell receptor beta chains originate from one sample sequenced in a study of cytomegalovirus exposure and HLA in healthy donors. Profiling relied on immunoSEQ multiplex PCR, and the TCRdb table lists in-frame clones only, not all of them. This table has around 120,000 clones, around nine tenths appearing once. Material: PBMCs. The receptors were gathered from a woman between 18 and 30 years old in good health and CMV-seronegative.

J is TRBJ1-3 and V is TRBV6-1, with 8 bases that match TRBD1. The CDR3 contains 15 residues. The V gene's germline CDR1 is MNHNS and CDR2 SASEGT. The J segment lost 4 bases and the V segment lost 6 bases, leaving 8 bases of the junction unmatched. CDR3 in amino acids: CASRGGQGDGNTIYF. The CDR3 DNA is TGTGCCAGCAGGGGTGGACAGGGAGACGGAAACACCATATATTTT.

The chain employs TRBV18 and TRBJ1-1, with 7 bases that match TRBD1. The V gene end was trimmed by 1 base and the J gene end by 6 bases; junction bases not matched to a gene: 14. Germline assignment: CDR1 KGHSH and CDR2 LQKENI. The CDR3 is 17 amino acids. CDR3 in DNA: TGTGCCAGCTCACCACTCGTAGGTAAAGGGGGCAGCGCTGAAGCTTTCTTT. This encodes CASSPLVGKGGSAEAFF. The variable domain in full, with the rest retrieved from reference TRBV18 and TRBJ1-1, is NAGVMQNPRHLVRRRGQEARLRCSPMKGHSHVYWYRQLPEEGLKFMVYLQKENIIDESGMPKERFSAEFPKEGPSILRIQQVVRGDSAAYFCASSPLVGKGGSAEAFFGQGTRLTVV.

The V call is TRBV27, the J call TRBJ2-3, with TRBD1 matching 8 bases. With 5 bases clipped from V and 2 bases from J, the junction kept 6 bases outside the gene matches. Germline V gene data show CDR1 as MNHEY and CDR2 as SMNVEV (reference sequence). The CDR3 is 15 amino acids. In DNA, the CDR3 is TGTGCCAGCAGTCCGACAGGGGTACCCACAGATACGCAGTATTTT. It yields the protein CASSPTGVPTDTQYF.

This chain joins TRBV30 and TRBJ1-1, with unresolved D. Germline V CDR1 and CDR2: GTSNPN, SVGIG (reference sequence). V was pared by 4 bases and J by 1 base, with 7 bases between. The CDR3 is made up of 12 amino acids. CDR3: CAWMNTNTEAFF. DNA for the CDR3: TGTGCCTGGATGAACACGAACACTGAAGCTTTCTTT.

The rearrangement joins TRBV7-8 to TRBJ1-1, with 10 bases fitting TRBD1. V lost 5 bases, J lost 5 bases, and 8 bases stayed unmatched. The CDR3 is made up of 15 amino acids. Germline V gene data show CDR1 as SGHVS and CDR2 as FQNEAQ. Written as DNA, the CDR3 is TGTGCCAGCAGCCCCCGACAGGGGGCTTGGACTGAAGCTTTCTTT. Translating it yields CASSPRQGAWTEAFF.

This chain uses TRBV10-3 with TRBJ2-7; D might be TRBD2 (6 bases). Per the germline V gene, CDR1 is ENHRY and CDR2 is SYGVKD. The CDR3 runs to 12 residues. The V gene lost 0 bases and the J gene lost 7 bases, with 7 bases spanning the gap. Here the CDR3 DNA reads TGTGCCATCAGTGAGTCAGGACTAGAGCAGTACTTC. It specifies CAISESGLEQYF.

CDR3 loop: CASSWAGGSSYNEQFF. CDR3 DNA sequence: TGCGCCAGCAGCTGGGCAGGGGGGAGCTCCTACAATGAGCAGTTCTTC. The V and J genes are TRBV5-1 and TRBJ2-1; the D gene is possibly TRBD1 (7 bases). Germline-derived CDR1 and CDR2 are SGHRS and YFSETQ. The CDR3 has 16 amino acids. With 3 bases removed from V and 0 bases from J, the gap between germline ends came to 13 bases.

In this sample, this clone turned up once. The chain employs TRBV28 and TRBJ1-3; 7 positions agree with TRBD1. J gave up 6 bases and V 5 bases, and 4 bases lay outside the gene matches. Germline V gene sequence: CDR1 MDHEN, CDR2 SYDVKM. The CDR3 is made up of 13 amino acids. The CDR3: CASSPDRENTIYF. The DNA for the CDR3 is TGTGCCAGCAGTCCCGACAGGGAAAACACCATATATTTT. The complete variable domain, with remaining parts taken from reference TRBV28 and TRBJ1-3, reads DVKVTQSSRYLVKRTGEKVFLECVQDMDHENMFWYRQDPGLGLRLIYFSYDVKMKEKGDIPEGYSVSREKKERFSLILESASTNQTSMYLCASSPDRENTIYFGEGSWLTVV.

This clone was recorded a few times. The rearrangement joins TRBV19 to TRBJ2-7, with 10 bases identical to TRBD1. V lost 6 bases to trimming and J lost 2 bases; unmatched junction nucleotides: 7. The CDR3 consists of 15 residues. Germline CDR1 is LNHDA and CDR2 is SQIVND (reference sequence). DNA for the CDR3: TGTGCCAGTAGCCTGACAGGGGGCGCGACCTACGAGCAGTACTTC. Its protein is CASSLTGGATYEQYF.

V gene TRBV28 combines with J gene TRBJ2-4, with 10 bases lining up with TRBD1. The J segment lost 8 bases and the V segment lost 2 bases, leaving 9 bases of the junction unmatched. Germline assignment: CDR1 MDHEN and CDR2 SYDVKM. The CDR3 has 16 amino acids. CDR3 sequence reads: CASSLLPGQGNHIQYF. CDR3 nucleotides: TGTGCCAGCAGTTTACTACCGGGACAGGGGAACCACATTCAGTACTTC.

The V call is TRBV18, the J call TRBJ1-5, with TRBD1 as a possible D gene (6 bases). V lost 1 base to trimming and J lost 3 bases, with 10 bases between them. Germline V gene lookup returns CDR1 KGHSH and CDR2 LQKENI. This CDR3 has 15 amino acids. CDR3 loop: CASSPLGADNQPQHF. The CDR3 nucleotides are TGTGCCAGCTCACCACTGGGGGCAGACAATCAGCCCCAGCATTTT.

The genes are TRBV5-6 and TRBJ2-1; D is undetermined. This CDR3 comprises 12 residues. From germline, CDR1 is SGHDT and CDR2 YYEEEE. V dropped 3 bases and J dropped 10 bases, with 11 bases sitting between them. As DNA, the CDR3 is TGTGCCAGCAGCTCGACTCTGCGGGAGCAGTTCTTC. It specifies CASSSTLREQFF.

This rearrangement joins TRBV9 to TRBJ1-1, with TRBD1 matching 12 bases. The CDR3 sequence is 18 residues long. Germline V gives CDR1 SGDLS, CDR2 YYNGEE. The J segment lost 5 bases and the V segment lost 4 bases, leaving 15 bases of the junction unmatched. The DNA of the CDR3 is TGTGCCAGCAGCTCTGGCCTGGGACAGGGGGCTTTTCCTACTGAAGCTTTCTTT. As protein: CASSSGLGQGAFPTEAFF.

V and J are TRBV6-4 and TRBJ1-1; 7 nucleotides line up with TRBD1. CDR3 length: 13 residues. Germline V gene sequence: CDR1 MRHNA, CDR2 SNTAGT. Trimming removed 6 bases from V and 2 bases from J; junction bases left unmatched: 3. The CDR3 sequence is CASRRTGNTEAFF. CDR3 bases: TGTGCCAGCAGGCGGACAGGAAACACTGAAGCTTTCTTT.

This chain joins TRBV6-5 and TRBJ1-4; D is unresolved. Trimming removed 2 bases from V and 8 bases from J, with 9 bases in between. The CDR3 is made up of 13 amino acids. Germline V gene sequence: CDR1 MNHEY, CDR2 SVGAGI. The CDR3 DNA reads TGTGCCAGCAGTTACGGGCAGTGGGAAAAACTGTTTTTT. Its translation: CASSYGQWEKLFF.